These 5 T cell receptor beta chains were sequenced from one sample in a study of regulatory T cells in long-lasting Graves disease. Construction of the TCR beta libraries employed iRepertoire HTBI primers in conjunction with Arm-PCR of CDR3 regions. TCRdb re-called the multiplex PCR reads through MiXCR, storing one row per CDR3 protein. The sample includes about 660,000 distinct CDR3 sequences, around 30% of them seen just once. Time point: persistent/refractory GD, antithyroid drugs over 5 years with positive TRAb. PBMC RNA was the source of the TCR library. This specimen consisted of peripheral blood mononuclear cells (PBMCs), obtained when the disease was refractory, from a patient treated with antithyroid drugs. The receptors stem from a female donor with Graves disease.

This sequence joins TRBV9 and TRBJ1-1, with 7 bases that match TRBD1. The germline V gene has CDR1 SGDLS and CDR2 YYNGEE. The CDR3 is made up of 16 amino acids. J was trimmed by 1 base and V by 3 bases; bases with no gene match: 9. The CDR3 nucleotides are TGTGCCAGCAGCGCCTGGGACAGCCTAGCGAACACTGAAGCTTTCTTT. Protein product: CASSAWDSLANTEAFF. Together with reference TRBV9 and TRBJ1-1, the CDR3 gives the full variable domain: DSGVTQTPKHLITATGQRVTLRCSPRSGDLSVYWYQQSLDQGLQFLIQYYNGEERAKGNILERFSAQQFPDLHSELNLSSLELGDSALYFCASSAWDSLANTEAFFGQGTRLTVV.

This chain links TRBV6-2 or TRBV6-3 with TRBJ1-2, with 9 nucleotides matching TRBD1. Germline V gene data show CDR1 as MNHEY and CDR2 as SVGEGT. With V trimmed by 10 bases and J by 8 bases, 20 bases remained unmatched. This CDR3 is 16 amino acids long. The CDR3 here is CATQNSPDRGGYGYTF. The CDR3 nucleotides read TGTGCCACACAAAACTCACCGGACAGGGGCGGCTACGGCTACACCTTC.

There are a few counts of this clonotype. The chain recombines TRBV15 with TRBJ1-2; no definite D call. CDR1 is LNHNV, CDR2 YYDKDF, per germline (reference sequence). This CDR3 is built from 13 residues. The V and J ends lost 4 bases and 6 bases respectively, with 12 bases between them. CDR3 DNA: TGTGCCACCAGCATACAGTGGGCTAATGGCTACACCTTC. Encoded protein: CATSIQWANGYTF.

For the CDR3, the DNA is TGCAGTGCTAAACAGGGGGCCGGCACCGGGGAGCTGTTTTTT. Translation gives CSAKQGAGTGELFF. V usage is TRBV20-1 and J usage is TRBJ2-2; 9 positions agree with TRBD1. Per the germline V gene, CDR1 is DFQATT and CDR2 is SNEGSKA (reference sequence). The CDR3 length is 14 residues. The junction had 4 bases not matched to a gene; V was cut back by 4 bases and J by 4 bases.

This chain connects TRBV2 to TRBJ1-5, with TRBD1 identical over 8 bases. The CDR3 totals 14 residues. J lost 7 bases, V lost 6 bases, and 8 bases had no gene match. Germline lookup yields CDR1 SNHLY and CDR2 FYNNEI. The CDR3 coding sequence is TGTGCCAGCAGGGGGACAGGTTCGGGCCAGCCCCAGCATTTT. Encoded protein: CASRGTGSGQPQHF.